Presented here are 27 T cell receptor beta chains from one specimen sequenced in a study of cytomegalovirus exposure and HLA in healthy donors. PCR used 60 Vbeta primers and 13 Jbeta primers. Profiling relied on immunoSEQ multiplex PCR, and the TCRdb table lists in-frame clones only, not all of them. The sample holds 100,000 or so clones; 74% are singletons and the top ten take 2% to 2.5%. What was sequenced was PBMCs. The receptors derive from a human donor in good health.

The chain joins TRBV7-9 to TRBJ2-3; D is possibly TRBD1 (6 bases). The germline CDR1 and CDR2 sequences are SEHNR and FQNEAQ (reference sequence). Trimming took 9 bases from V and 3 from J, leaving 10 bases between them. The length of the CDR3 is 12 residues. The CDR3 here is CASTTGTDTQYF. CDR3 nucleotides: TGTGCCAGTACCACAGGGACAGATACGCAGTATTTT.

The genes are TRBV28 and TRBJ1-1; possibly TRBD1 for D (6 bases). In germline, CDR1 is MDHEN, CDR2 SYDVKM. V lost 7 bases and J lost 1, with 13 bases in between. The CDR3 runs 14 residues. Written as DNA, the CDR3 is TGTGCCAGCACCCCCCCGGGACAGAACACTGAAGCTTTCTTT. Residues: CASTPPGQNTEAFF.

The chain links TRBV30 to TRBJ2-5, with a weak D call TRBD2 (6 bases). With 0 bases removed from V and 7 bases from J, the gap between germline ends came to 18 bases. CDR1 and CDR2 (germline): GTSNPN, SVGIG (reference sequence). CDR3 length: 15 amino acids. The CDR3 coding sequence is TGTGCCTGGAGTGTGGGACTCAGTAGTGGGGGGACCCAGTACTTC. Protein sequence: CAWSVGLSSGGTQYF.

Regarding this clone: The junction departs from the called germline gene at one end, perhaps through a read error. This rearrangement joins TRBV7-7 to TRBJ2-5; TRBD2 agrees at 8 bases. This CDR3 is built from 16 residues. CDR1 SSHAT and CDR2 FNYEAQ come from the germline V gene (reference sequence). CDR3 in amino acids: CASSSTTSGGRETQYF. In DNA form, the CDR3 reads TGTGCTAGCAGCTCTACTACTAGCGGAGGTCGAGAGACCCAGTACTTC. Using reference TRBV7-7 and TRBJ2-5 for the parts outside the CDR3, the full variable domain is GAGVSQSPRYKVTKRGQDVTLRCDPISSHATLYWYQQALGQGPEFLTYFNYEAQPDKSGLPSDRFSAERPEGSISTLTIQRTEQRDSAMYRCASSSTTSGGRETQYFGPGTRLLVL.

The CDR3 is CSVSDHEQYF. DNA for the CDR3: TGCAGCGTTAGCGATCACGAGCAGTACTTC. This chain uses TRBV29-1 with TRBJ2-7; no clear D gene. The V end was cut by 5 bases, the J end by 5 bases, with 7 bases between. Germline CDR1 reads SQVTM; CDR2 reads ANQGSEA. The CDR3 is 10 residues long.

A single count supports this clone. The chain joins TRBV7-9 to TRBJ1-1; D possibly corresponds to TRBD1 (6 bases). CDR1 is SEHNR and CDR2 is FQNEAQ in the germline V gene (reference sequence). The CDR3 runs to 16 residues. Deletions cut 5 bases from V and 0 bases from J, with 16 bases between. The CDR3 region has the DNA TGTGCCAGCAGCCCAAAGCAGGGGCGGGTGAACACTGAAGCTTTCTTT. It yields the protein CASSPKQGRVNTEAFF. Full variable domain (outside the CDR3, taken from reference TRBV7-9 and TRBJ1-1): DTGVSQNPRHKITKRGQNVTFRCDPISEHNRLYWYRQTLGQGPEFLTYFQNEAQLEKSRLLSDRFSAERPKGSFSTLEIQRTEQGDSAMYLCASSPKQGRVNTEAFFGQGTRLTVV.

V and J are TRBV6-4 and TRBJ1-4; D remains unclear. Per germline, CDR1 MRHNA and CDR2 SNTAGT. Trimming removed 6 bases from V and 5 bases from J, with 7 bases in between. The CDR3 extends over 12 amino acids. The CDR3 coding sequence is TGTGCCAGCAGGGGCCCCAATGAAAAACTGTTTTTT. Amino acid sequence: CASRGPNEKLFF.

This clone has just one count. The rearrangement joins TRBV28 to TRBJ2-7, with 7 bases fitting TRBD1. The J segment lost 0 bases and the V segment lost 5 bases, leaving 7 bases of the junction unmatched. The germline V gene encodes CDR1 MDHEN and CDR2 SYDVKM. The CDR3 extends over 15 amino acids. CDR3: CASSSPRDSSYEQYF. In nucleotides, the CDR3 is TGTGCCAGCAGTAGTCCGAGGGACAGCTCCTACGAGCAGTACTTC.

This rearrangement joins TRBV28 to TRBJ1-4; TRBD1 is a possible D gene (5 bases). This CDR3 region has 14 residues. Trimming cost V 2 bases and J 4 bases, with 8 bases left between them. Germline V CDR1 and CDR2: MDHEN, SYDVKM. CDR3 bases: TGTGCCAGCAGTTTACAGGGTTTTAATGAAAAACTGTTTTTT. Its protein product is CASSLQGFNEKLFF.

V usage is TRBV7-2 and J usage is TRBJ2-3, with no clear D. Trimming removed 0 bases at V and 3 bases at J, with 7 bases between. Germline V CDR1 and CDR2: SGHTA, FQGNSA. The CDR3 is 14 amino acids. This CDR3 reads CASSLAIRTDTQYF. The DNA for the CDR3 is TGTGCCAGCAGCTTAGCTATTCGTACAGATACGCAGTATTTT.

The CDR3 is CASSSGLDTNIQYF. The CDR3 DNA follows: TGCGCCAGCAGCTCGGGACTTGACACTAACATTCAGTACTTC. The chain uses TRBV5-1 and TRBJ2-4, with a tentative D call TRBD2 (6 bases). The CDR3 runs 14 residues. The germline CDR1 and CDR2 sequences are SGHRS and YFSETQ. V lost 3 bases and J lost 7, with 14 bases in between. Full variable domain (rest looked up from reference TRBV5-1 and TRBJ2-4): KAGVTQTPRYLIKTRGQQVTLSCSPISGHRSVSWYQQTPGQGLQFLFEYFSETQRNKGNFPGRFSGRQFSNSRSEMNVSTLELGDSALYLCASSSGLDTNIQYFGAGTRLSVL.

The V call is TRBV19, the J call TRBJ2-3, with D perhaps matching TRBD2 (5 bases). The ends were cut back, 4 bases at V and 3 bases at J, with 23 bases in the middle. CDR3 size: 18 residues. Per germline, CDR1 LNHDA and CDR2 SQIVND (reference sequence). The CDR3 loop reads CASSRMDSVRRGTDTQYF. The CDR3 region has the DNA TGTGCCAGTAGTAGGATGGATTCCGTCAGGCGAGGGACAGATACGCAGTATTTT.

CDR3 DNA: TGTGCCAGTAGTATAGATGCTCCAGGTATACAAGAGACCCAGTACTTC. It is translated as CASSIDAPGIQETQYF. The J gene is TRBJ2-5, the V gene TRBV19; D unresolved. V was shortened by 0 bases and J by 2 bases, with 13 bases between the two germline ends. The length of the CDR3 is 16 residues. Looked up from germline, CDR1 is LNHDA and CDR2 is SQIVND (reference sequence).

The rearrangement uses TRBV5-6 and TRBJ2-1, with 9 nucleotides matching TRBD2. CDR1 is SGHDT and CDR2 is YYEEEE in the germline V gene. CDR3 size: 16 residues. The ends lost 3 bases at V and 2 bases at J; junction bases unmatched: 6. DNA of the CDR3: TGTGCCAGCAGCTGGGGCGGCGGGAGGGCCTACAATGAGCAGTTCTTC. Its protein product is CASSWGGGRAYNEQFF.

The gene calls are TRBV6-1 and TRBJ1-2; D call uncertain. The CDR3 has 14 amino acids. Germline CDR1 MNHNS, CDR2 SASEGT. V was trimmed by 6 bases and J by 0 bases, leaving 11 bases between them. The CDR3 loop is CASRVGLANYGYTF. CDR3 sequence (DNA): TGTGCCAGCAGGGTAGGCCTAGCTAACTATGGCTACACCTTC.

As regards this clone: Other nucleotide sequences from this sample produce the same CDR3. The chain uses TRBV27 and TRBJ1-2; a weak D match, TRBD1 (5 bases). CDR3 length equals 13 residues. CDR1 is MNHEY and CDR2 is SMNVEV in the germline V gene (reference sequence). V lost 2 bases and J lost 2, with 6 bases in between. This CDR3 reads CASSLRGNYGYTF. Written as DNA, the CDR3 is TGTGCCAGCAGTTTACGGGGGAACTATGGCTACACCTTC.

V is TRBV6-1 and J is TRBJ1-1; D uncertain. The CDR3 extends over 12 amino acids. In germline, CDR1 is MNHNS, CDR2 SASEGT. Trimming took off 4 bases at V and 8 bases at J, with 11 bases between the two ends. This CDR3 is CASSARMREAFF. The CDR3 nucleotides read TGTGCCAGCAGTGCGAGGATGCGAGAAGCTTTCTTT.

This clone was observed once. J is TRBJ1-5 and V is TRBV6-1, with D possibly TRBD1 on 5 matching bases. Deletions cut 2 bases from V and 6 bases from J, with 23 bases between. This CDR3 is built from 18 residues. In germline, CDR1 is MNHNS, CDR2 SASEGT. Written as DNA, the CDR3 is TGTGCCAGCAGTGAATTCCAGGGTAAGATCCGCATGGGTCAGCCCCAGCATTTT. It codes for CASSEFQGKIRMGQPQHF.

As for this clone: One end of the junction varies from germline; a read error may be responsible. J is TRBJ1-1 and V is TRBV30; D remains unclear. Germline CDR1 and CDR2: GTSNPN and SVGIG (reference sequence). This CDR3 has 14 residues. The CDR3 bases are TGTGCCTGGGGTAAAATGGGAGGGAACGCTGAAGCTTTCTTT. Residues: CAWGKMGGNAEAFF.

V is TRBV2 and J is TRBJ2-3; TRBD2 aligns across 7 bases. The germline V gene encodes CDR1 SNHLY and CDR2 FYNNEI. The CDR3 length is 14 residues. Unmatched junction bases numbered 9, after V lost 8 bases and J lost 4 bases. Here the CDR3 DNA reads TGTGCCAGCGGGGGGAGGGTTCTAGCAGATACGCAGTATTTT. Residues: CASGGRVLADTQYF.

The chain links TRBV7-9 to TRBJ2-1, with TRBD1 matching 10 bases. Germline values: CDR1 SEHNR, CDR2 FQNEAQ (reference sequence). V gave up 5 bases and J gave up 7 bases; unmatched junction bases: 8. The CDR3 sequence is 15 residues long. CDR3 in amino acids: CASSQPGDRGNEQFF. CDR3 sequence (DNA): TGTGCCAGCAGCCAACCAGGGGACAGGGGTAATGAGCAGTTCTTC.

The chain combines TRBV18 with TRBJ2-7, with 8 bases aligning to TRBD2. After removal of 5 bases from V and 0 bases from J, the junction contained 3 bases not matched to a gene. Germline V gene sequence: CDR1 KGHSH, CDR2 LQKENI. The CDR3 sequence is 14 residues long. The CDR3 sequence is CASSSGLDSYEQYF. Here the CDR3 DNA reads TGTGCCAGCTCATCGGGACTAGACTCCTACGAGCAGTACTTC.

This chain connects TRBV5-1 to TRBJ2-2; 8 nucleotides agree with TRBD2. The trim removed 2 bases at V and 2 bases at J, leaving 5 bases unmatched. The CDR3 contains 16 residues. Germline V gives CDR1 SGHRS, CDR2 YFSETQ. The CDR3 region has the DNA TGCGCCAGCAGCTTCCTGGCGGGAGGCAACACCGGGGAGCTGTTTTTT. Its protein is CASSFLAGGNTGELFF.

V and J are TRBV4-1 and TRBJ1-1; 7 nucleotides line up with TRBD1. The V segment lost 2 bases and the J segment 5 bases; nucleotides outside the gene matches: 11. CDR3 length equals 16 residues. The germline V gene has CDR1 MGHRA and CDR2 YSYEKL. The CDR3 DNA sequence: TGCGCCAGCAGCCAATGGAACCAGGGGGTGGGAACTGAAGCTTTCTTT. Translating gives CASSQWNQGVGTEAFF.

This clone was seen just once. The chain couples TRBV5-1 to TRBJ2-1; 9 bases are a match to TRBD1. CDR3 length: 17 amino acids. J lost 6 bases, V lost 0 bases, and 10 bases had no gene match. Per the germline V gene, CDR1 is SGHRS and CDR2 is YFSETQ. The CDR3, as DNA: TGCGCCAGCAGCTTGGCCCCTAGACAGGGGGAACGCAATGAGCAGTTCTTC. The encoded protein is CASSLAPRQGERNEQFF.

Remarks on this clone: Relative to the germline gene, one junction end is altered; a read error may explain this. The genes are TRBV30 and TRBJ2-1; 8 bases are shared with TRBD2. The CDR3 is 13 residues long. Germline V lookup: CDR1 GTSNPN, CDR2 SVGIG (reference sequence). CDR3 sequence: CAWSVRSGGSAVF. The CDR3, as DNA: TGTGCCTGGAGTGTACGAAGCGGGGGTTCAGCAGTCTTC.

CDR3 region: CASSLYVLGNTEAFF. The CDR3 DNA follows: TGTGCCAGCAGTTTATACGTCCTCGGGAACACTGAAGCTTTCTTT. This chain joins TRBV28 and TRBJ1-1; D gene ambiguous. V was clipped by 1 base and J by 1 base, with 10 bases between them. The CDR3 contains 15 residues. Germline V gene data show CDR1 as MDHEN and CDR2 as SYDVKM.